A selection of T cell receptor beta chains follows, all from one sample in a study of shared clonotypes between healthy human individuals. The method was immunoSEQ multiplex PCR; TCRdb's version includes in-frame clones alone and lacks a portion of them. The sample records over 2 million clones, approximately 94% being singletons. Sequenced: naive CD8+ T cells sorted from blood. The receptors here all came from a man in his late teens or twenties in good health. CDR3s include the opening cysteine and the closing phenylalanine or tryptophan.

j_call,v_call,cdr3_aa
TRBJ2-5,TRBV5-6,CASSLGGLETQYF
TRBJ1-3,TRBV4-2,CASSQDMEGEAGNTIYF
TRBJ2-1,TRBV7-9,CASSTPIGPEVNEQFF
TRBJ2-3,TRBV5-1,CASSLEVPDTQYF
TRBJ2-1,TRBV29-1,CSVVKSNPYNEQFF
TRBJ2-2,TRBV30,CAWSPPGSELFF
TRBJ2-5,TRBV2,CASSDLQAVQETQYF
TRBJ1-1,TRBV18,CASSPGSHGLGTEAFF
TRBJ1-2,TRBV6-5,CASSSGQKYGYTF
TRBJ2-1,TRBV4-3,CASSQDWSGAVNEQFF
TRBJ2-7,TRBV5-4,CASSFGTGGLEQYF
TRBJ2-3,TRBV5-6,CASSFRWDSLSTDTQYF
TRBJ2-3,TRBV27,CASSWDRVSTDTQYF
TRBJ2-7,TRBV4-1,CASSPPRGEQYF
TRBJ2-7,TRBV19,CASSMTHYTAHEQYF
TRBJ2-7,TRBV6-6,CASKRTENYEQYF
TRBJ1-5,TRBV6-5,CASSYGGGGNQPQHF
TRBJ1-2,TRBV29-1,CSATGLWTGLYGYTF
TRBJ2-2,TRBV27,CASSLSTGELFF
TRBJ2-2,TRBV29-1,CSVELPEHGGTNTGELFF
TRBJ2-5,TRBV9,CASSVGSRVKEQETQYF
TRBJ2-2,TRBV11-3,CASSASRGGTGELFF
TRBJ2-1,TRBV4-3,CASSRALGNEQFF
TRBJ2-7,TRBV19,CATSLRPDYEQYF
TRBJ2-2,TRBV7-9,CASSLESPAELFF
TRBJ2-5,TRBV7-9,CASSLWIGQPEAQYF
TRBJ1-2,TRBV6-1,CASSWGTGPNTF
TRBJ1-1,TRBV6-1,CASSMQGWSEAFF